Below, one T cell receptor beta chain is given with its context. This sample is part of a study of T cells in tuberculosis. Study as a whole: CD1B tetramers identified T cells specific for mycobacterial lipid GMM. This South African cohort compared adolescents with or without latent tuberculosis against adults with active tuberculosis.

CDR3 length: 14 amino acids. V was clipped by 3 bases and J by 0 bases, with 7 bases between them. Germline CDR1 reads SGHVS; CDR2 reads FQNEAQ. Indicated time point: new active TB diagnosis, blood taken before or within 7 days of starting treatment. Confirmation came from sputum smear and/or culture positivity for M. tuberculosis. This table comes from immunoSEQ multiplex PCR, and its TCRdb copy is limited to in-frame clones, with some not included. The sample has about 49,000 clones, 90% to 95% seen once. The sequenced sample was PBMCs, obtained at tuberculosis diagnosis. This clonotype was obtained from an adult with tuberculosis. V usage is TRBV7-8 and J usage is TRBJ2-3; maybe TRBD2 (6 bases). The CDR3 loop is CASSLEGSTDTQYF. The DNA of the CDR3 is TGTGCCAGCAGCTTGGAGGGTAGCACAGATACGCAGTATTTT.